The 23 T cell receptor beta chains reported below all come from one sample, sequenced in a study of somatic mutations in cytotoxic T cells in rheumatoid arthritis. Data came from immunoSEQ multiplex PCR; TCRdb stores just in-frame clones and leaves some out. The table lists about 25,000 clones, less than 85% of them singletons. The sample taken for sequencing was CD8+ T cells sorted from blood. The receptors were gathered from a woman aged 18-29 years in good health.

The chain recombines TRBV7-9 with TRBJ1-2; D gene unclear. The CDR3 loop spans 14 amino acids. The V end lost 1 base, the J end lost 4 bases, and 10 bases lay between the germline ends. CDR1 and CDR2 from the germline V gene are SEHNR and FQNEAQ (reference sequence). The CDR3 coding sequence is TGTGCCAGCAGCTTAGATGTCAGTTCCTATGGCTACACCTTC. As protein: CASSLDVSSYGYTF.

The chain employs TRBV19 and TRBJ1-5; D is unresolved. Germline V gives CDR1 LNHDA, CDR2 SQIVND (reference sequence). Trimming removed 0 bases from V and 2 bases from J, with 11 bases in between. This CDR3 has 16 residues. The CDR3 DNA follows: TGTGCCAGTAGTATAGAGTCGGGCTGGGGCAATCAGCCCCAGCATTTT. This sequence encodes CASSIESGWGNQPQHF.

J is TRBJ2-1 and V is TRBV28, with D possibly matching TRBD2 (5 bases). The CDR3 consists of 16 residues. Trimming removed 1 base from V and 8 bases from J, with 18 bases in between. Germline lookup yields CDR1 MDHEN and CDR2 SYDVKM. CDR3 in DNA: TGTGCCAGCAGTTTATCCCCCCTAGCCCCTAGGGATGAGCAGTTCTTC. It yields the protein CASSLSPLAPRDEQFF.

The chain uses TRBV5-6 and TRBJ2-1; perhaps TRBD1 as D (5 bases). Per the germline V gene, CDR1 is SGHDT and CDR2 is YYEEEE. The germline V and J ends were trimmed by 3 bases and 4 bases, with 11 bases remaining between them. This CDR3 contains 14 residues. CDR3 coding DNA: TGTGCCAGCAGCTGGTGGGGCGAATACAATGAGCAGTTCTTC. Its translation is CASSWWGEYNEQFF.

The chain combines TRBV5-6 with TRBJ2-3, with TRBD2 matching 9 bases. Germline lookup yields CDR1 SGHDT and CDR2 YYEEEE. The CDR3 totals 15 residues. Trimming at V came to 2 bases and at J to 6 bases, leaving 7 bases not matched to a gene. The CDR3 nucleotides are TGTGCCAGCAGCTTCTGGCGGGAGGGCCTTGATACGCAGTATTTT. This gives the protein CASSFWREGLDTQYF.

The chain is built from TRBV11-2 and TRBJ2-1, with D uncertain. This CDR3 has 12 amino acids. The germline CDR1 and CDR2 sequences are SGHAT and FQNNGV. Trimming shortened V by 5 bases and J by 8 bases, and 10 bases separated the two germline ends. CDR3 sequence: CASSRWRDEQFF. The CDR3 DNA follows: TGTGCCAGCAGCCGCTGGCGCGATGAGCAGTTCTTC.

The chain has TRBV28 and TRBJ1-5; no clear D gene. The ends were cut back, 3 bases at V and 5 bases at J, with 14 bases in the middle. Per germline, CDR1 MDHEN and CDR2 SYDVKM. This CDR3 contains 15 residues. The CDR3 DNA follows: TGTGCCAGCAGTTTGGGCGGACGGTTGGATCAGCCCCAGCATTTT. Residues: CASSLGGRLDQPQHF. The full variable domain, in which reference TRBV28 and TRBJ1-5 provide the parts outside the CDR3, is DVKVTQSSRYLVKRTGEKVFLECVQDMDHENMFWYRQDPGLGLRLIYFSYDVKMKEKGDIPEGYSVSREKKERFSLILESASTNQTSMYLCASSLGGRLDQPQHFGDGTRLSIL.

This rearrangement joins TRBV9 to TRBJ2-5; unclear D gene. The CDR3 consists of 13 residues. Germline CDR1 is SGDLS and CDR2 is YYNGEE. The V end was cut by 0 bases, the J end by 0 bases, with 3 bases between. DNA of the CDR3: TGTGCCAGCAGCGTAGGGTACCAAGAGACCCAGTACTTC. It codes for CASSVGYQETQYF.

The genes are TRBV6-1 and TRBJ2-1; perhaps TRBD2 as D (5 bases). Germline lookup yields CDR1 MNHNS and CDR2 SASEGT. Between the trimmed V and J ends, which lost 5 bases and 8 bases, there was a span of 16 bases. CDR3 length equals 14 residues. In DNA form, the CDR3 reads TGTGCCAGCAGTACCGGAGGTTTTATAGATGAGCAGTTCTTC. It translates to CASSTGGFIDEQFF.

The chain uses TRBV7-8 and TRBJ1-3; tentative D call: TRBD1 (5 bases). This CDR3 has 16 amino acids. Germline lookup yields CDR1 SGHVS and CDR2 FQNEAQ. With 1 base removed from V and 0 bases from J, the gap between germline ends came to 10 bases. The CDR3 nucleotides read TGTGCCAGCAGCTTAGTTGGGACGGTCTCTGGAAACACCATATATTTT. The encoded protein is CASSLVGTVSGNTIYF.

The rearrangement uses TRBV7-9 and TRBJ1-2, with D unclear. The CDR3 has 15 amino acids. V lost 1 base and J lost 1, with 10 bases in between. Germline V gene lookup returns CDR1 SEHNR and CDR2 FQNEAQ (reference sequence). The CDR3 DNA reads TGTGCCAGCAGCTTAGGGGCCGGATATAACTATGGCTACACCTTC. This gives the protein CASSLGAGYNYGYTF.

This chain links TRBV7-6 with TRBJ2-7; no firm D call. CDR1 and CDR2 from the germline V gene are SGHVS and FNYEAQ. V shed 4 bases and J shed 6 bases, with 28 bases lying between them. This CDR3 is built from 18 residues. CDR3 nucleotide sequence: TGTGCCAGCAGCTCTTTAGAGACGTTAGCCACCGCGAACTGCGAGCAGTACGTC. As protein: CASSSLETLATANCEQYV.

This clone was counted a few times. This rearrangement joins TRBV28 to TRBJ1-2; 7 bases match TRBD1. V dropped 6 bases and J dropped 10; count of bases not matched to a gene: 11. This CDR3 region has 13 residues. The germline gives CDR1 MDHEN, CDR2 SYDVKM. In DNA form, the CDR3 reads TGTGCCAGCAGGCACAGGGGTTGGGATGCCTACACCTTC. Its translation: CASRHRGWDAYTF.

The chain couples TRBV13 to TRBJ1-6, with D uncertain. CDR1 is PRHDT, CDR2 FYEKMQ, per germline (reference sequence). Deletions cut 0 bases from V and 4 bases from J, with 7 bases between. The CDR3 runs to 15 residues. CDR3 residues: CASSLGSGYNSPLHF. The CDR3 nucleotides are TGTGCCAGCAGCTTAGGGTCGGGGTATAATTCACCCCTCCACTTT.

V gene TRBV11-2 combines with J gene TRBJ1-5; 8 bases are shared with TRBD1. Germline-derived CDR1 and CDR2 are SGHAT and FQNNGV. The CDR3 runs 17 residues. Trimming cost V 5 bases and J 2 bases; bases outside gene matches: 11. The DNA of the CDR3 is TGTGCCAGCAGCCCCCGCCCCCCGGGACAGGGCAATCAGCCCCAGCATTTT. This translates into CASSPRPPGQGNQPQHF.

The V gene is TRBV19, the J gene TRBJ1-1; D may be TRBD1 (6 bases). Trimming removed 2 bases from V and 0 bases from J, with 7 bases in between. The length of the CDR3 is 14 residues. Germline V lookup: CDR1 LNHDA, CDR2 SQIVND (reference sequence). In DNA, the CDR3 is TGTGCCAGTAGTATACGACAGGTGAACACTGAAGCTTTCTTT. It codes for CASSIRQVNTEAFF. Together with reference TRBV19 and TRBJ1-1, the CDR3 gives the full variable domain: DGGITQSPKYLFRKEGQNVTLSCEQNLNHDAMYWYRQDPGQGLRLIYYSQIVNDFQKGDIAEGYSVSREKKESFPLTVTSAQKNPTAFYLCASSIRQVNTEAFFGQGTRLTVV.

The chain has TRBV27 and TRBJ1-5; unclear D gene. This CDR3 comprises 17 residues. The V gene lost 5 bases and the J gene lost 1 base, with 18 bases spanning the gap. Germline V gene lookup returns CDR1 MNHEY and CDR2 SMNVEV (reference sequence). The CDR3 spells CASSPASGIWSNQPQHF. CDR3 nucleotides: TGTGCCAGCAGTCCGGCGTCCGGGATATGGAGCAATCAGCCCCAGCATTTT.

This clone was counted once. This sequence joins TRBV28 and TRBJ1-5; D is unclear. The CDR3 has 14 residues. The V end lost 3 bases, the J end lost 6 bases, and 12 bases lay between the germline ends. The germline V gene encodes CDR1 MDHEN and CDR2 SYDVKM. This CDR3 reads CASSLMGPSQPQHF. DNA for the CDR3: TGTGCCAGCAGTTTGATGGGCCCTTCTCAGCCCCAGCATTTT.

This chain links TRBV2 with TRBJ1-1; no reliable D call. Trimming stripped 2 bases from V and 4 bases from J, with 11 bases between. This CDR3 spans 14 amino acids. Germline CDR1 and CDR2: SNHLY and FYNNEI. The CDR3 loop is CASSELDMSTEAFF. The CDR3 DNA sequence: TGTGCCAGCAGTGAACTTGACATGAGCACTGAAGCTTTCTTT.

The genes are TRBV5-6 and TRBJ1-1; D gene ambiguous. The CDR3 sequence is 12 residues long. Trimming took off 2 bases at V and 1 base at J, with 3 bases between the two ends. CDR1 and CDR2 (germline): SGHDT, YYEEEE. Here the CDR3 reads CASSFGNTEAFF. DNA for the CDR3: TGTGCCAGCAGCTTTGGGAACACTGAAGCTTTCTTT.

The rearrangement uses TRBV29-1 and TRBJ1-2; a possible D gene is TRBD1 (5 bases). CDR1 SQVTM and CDR2 ANQGSEA come from the germline V gene. This CDR3 has 12 amino acids. Trimming shortened V by 7 bases and J by 2 bases, and 11 bases separated the two germline ends. This CDR3 is CSDLTVNYGYTF. CDR3 sequence (DNA): TGCAGCGATCTGACAGTCAACTATGGCTACACCTTC.

The J gene is TRBJ2-5, the V gene TRBV11-2; D uncertain. Looked up from germline, CDR1 is SGHAT and CDR2 is FQNNGV. V was clipped by 5 bases and J by 4 bases, with 8 bases between them. The CDR3 length is 12 residues. CDR3 DNA sequence: TGTGCCAGCAGCCACACTACAGAGACCCAGTACTTC. Protein product: CASSHTTETQYF.

The rearrangement links TRBV28 to TRBJ2-3, with 12 bases fitting TRBD2. Germline loops: CDR1 MDHEN, CDR2 SYDVKM. The CDR3 loop spans 18 amino acids. Unmatched junction bases numbered 7, after V lost 3 bases and J lost 0 bases. In nucleotides, the CDR3 is TGTGCCAGCAGTTTCCCCGGACTAGCGGGATCTAGCACAGATACGCAGTATTTT. This translates into CASSFPGLAGSSTDTQYF.